Sequencing of this TCR beta chain was carried out in a study of blood T cell repertoires in COVID-19. Looking at the study overall: T cells, B-cell-depleted T cells, or PBMCs supplied cDNA or gDNA.

Per the study methods: Reference gene primer amplification gave estimated nucleated cell counts. Clones were sequenced by immunoSEQ multiplex PCR, and TCRdb holds only the in-frame ones, with some missing. V and J calls and clone size come straight from that table; D and trimming were deduced from the DNA. The table shows 190,000 or so clones, with about 81% occurring only once. CDR3 length: 14 amino acids. With 3 bases removed from V and 11 bases from J, the gap between germline ends came to 17 bases. Germline assignment: CDR1 LNHDA and CDR2 SQIVND (reference sequence). This clone was observed once. The sequence was collected from an elderly woman with COVID-19, enrolled during active disease. Sequencing was carried out using peripheral blood. The chain carries TRBV19 and TRBJ2-1, with TRBD1 as a possible D gene (5 bases). The CDR3 DNA reads as TGTGCCAGTAGTATTACTCCAGGGTTCGTAAAGCAGTTCTTC. This translates into CASSITPGFVKQFF.